This entry lists 10 T cell receptor beta chains sequenced from one sample in a study of T cell repertoires in cytomegalovirus infection. TCRdb redid the calling of the reads with MiXCR, one entry per CDR3 protein. The sample has fewer than 550,000 distinct CDR3 sequences, approximately 15% seen once. The source material was CD8+ T cells from PBMCs. The source is a human donor in good health (CMV status not recorded). Some clones in this sample may be carry-over from other donors' samples.

This clonotype was recorded many times. The chain has TRBV7-8 and TRBJ1-2; the match to TRBD1 covers 9 bases. Germline V gives CDR1 SGHVS, CDR2 FQNEAQ. The V gene end was trimmed by 5 bases and the J gene end by 4 bases; junction bases not matched to a gene: 11. The CDR3 has 16 amino acids. CDR3 sequence reads: CASSPGTGNGAYGYTF. CDR3 coding DNA: TGTGCCAGCAGCCCCGGGACAGGGAATGGGGCCTATGGCTACACCTTC. Together with reference TRBV7-8 and TRBJ1-2, the CDR3 gives the full variable domain: GAGVSQSPRYKVAKRGQDVALRCDPISGHVSLFWYQQALGQGPEFLTYFQNEAQLDKSGLPSDRFFAERPEGSVSTLKIQRTQQEDSAVYLCASSPGTGNGAYGYTFGSGTRLTVV.

This clonotype has only a few counts. This chain links TRBV10-2 with TRBJ2-7; D may be TRBD1 (5 bases). Per the germline V gene, CDR1 is WSHSY and CDR2 is SAAADI. The CDR3 runs to 13 residues. V dropped 0 bases and J dropped 7 bases, with 10 bases sitting between them. CDR3 loop: CASSESGPEEQYF. CDR3 in DNA: TGCGCCAGCAGTGAGTCGGGGCCGGAGGAGCAGTACTTC.

Ten or more counts support this clonotype. V is TRBV6-1 and J is TRBJ1-2; TRBD1 aligns across 9 bases. The CDR3 consists of 14 residues. CDR1 and CDR2 from the germline V gene are MNHNS and SASEGT. Trimming at V came to 1 base and at J to 6 bases, leaving 3 bases not matched to a gene. For the CDR3, the DNA is TGTGCCAGCAGTGAAGGGCGGACAGGGGATGGCTACACCTTC. Amino acid sequence: CASSEGRTGDGYTF.

Comment on this clonotype: This may arise from a read error, as a much more abundant clone is one base away. The rearrangement uses TRBV6-1 and TRBJ2-1; 11 positions match TRBD2. CDR1 is MNHNS and CDR2 is SASEGT in the germline V gene. The CDR3 consists of 15 residues. The J segment lost 0 bases and the V segment lost 9 bases, leaving 4 bases of the junction unmatched. The CDR3 sequence: CARRGTSGSYNEQFF. CDR3 sequence (DNA): TGTGCCAGAAGGGGGACTAGCGGCTCCTACAATGAGCAGTTCTTC.

The chain couples TRBV6-2 or TRBV6-3 to TRBJ2-1; a possible D gene is TRBD1 (6 bases). Germline CDR1 MNHEY, CDR2 SVGEGT. V was trimmed by 6 bases and J by 7 bases, leaving 16 bases between them. The CDR3 contains 14 residues. CDR3 in amino acids: CASSLPGTLNEQFF. CDR3 DNA: TGTGCCAGCAGCCTCCCCGGGACATTGAATGAGCAGTTCTTC.

This clonotype was seen a handful of times. The J gene is TRBJ2-7, the V gene TRBV28; TRBD2 matches at 9 bases. V lost 7 bases, J lost 1 base, and 8 bases stayed unmatched. Germline V lookup: CDR1 MDHEN, CDR2 SYDVKM. The CDR3 contains 15 residues. For the CDR3, the DNA is TGTGCCAGCAATCGGACTAGCGAACTTTCCTACGAGCAGTACTTC. Translation gives CASNRTSELSYEQYF.

This clonotype has at least ten counts. The V call is TRBV6-1, the J call TRBJ1-6; a weak D match, TRBD1 (5 bases). V shed 8 bases and J shed 7 bases, with 24 bases lying between them. Germline V gives CDR1 MNHNS, CDR2 SASEGT. The CDR3 is 17 residues long. In DNA, the CDR3 is TGTGCCAGCTGCTTCGGGGCCCCAACCCTGACAAATTCACCCCTCCACTTT. Residues: CASCFGAPTLTNSPLHF.

The chain is built from TRBV15 and TRBJ2-1; 15 bases fit TRBD2. V lost 2 bases to trimming and J lost 4 bases; unmatched junction nucleotides: 6. CDR1 is LNHNV and CDR2 is YYDKDF in the germline V gene (reference sequence). The CDR3 extends over 18 amino acids. CDR3 sequence (DNA): TGTGCCACCAGCAGATCCGGGACTAGCGGGAGGTCTTACAATGAGCAGTTCTTC. Residues: CATSRSGTSGRSYNEQFF.

The chain recombines TRBV6-5 with TRBJ1-5; D unresolved. The CDR3 extends over 16 amino acids. Germline V gives CDR1 MNHEY, CDR2 SVGAGI. The germline V and J ends were trimmed by 2 bases and 3 bases, with 14 bases remaining between them. CDR3 in amino acids: CASSYGRPGSNQPQHF. In DNA form, the CDR3 reads TGTGCCAGCAGTTACGGCAGGCCTGGGTCCAATCAGCCCCAGCATTTT.

The table lists this clonotype with a few counts. This rearrangement joins TRBV6-5 to TRBJ2-6; no definite D call. Germline V gene lookup returns CDR1 MNHEY and CDR2 SVGAGI. V lost 1 base and J 0 bases, leaving 7 bases between the germline ends. The CDR3 totals 16 residues. CDR3: CASSYYRTSGANVLTF. Written as DNA, the CDR3 is TGTGCCAGCAGTTACTACCGTACCTCTGGGGCCAACGTCCTGACTTTC.